Shown below are 16 T cell receptor beta chains from a single sample sequenced in a study of tumor-infiltrating lymphocytes in primary liver carcinoma. Co-extraction of both nucleic acids (RNA and DNA) used roughly 19-33 mg of unsorted bulk tissue. A constant-region primer served to make TCR beta cDNA from approximately 490 ng total RNA. Generation of the TCR beta libraries relied on three nested multiplex PCR rounds using slightly modified ARM-PCR. PCR rounds one and two used TRBV1-TRBV30 forward primers with a C-beta reverse primer for 10 cycles each. TCRdb called the multiplex PCR reads again in MiXCR, with one record for every CDR3 protein. The data hold more than 100,000 distinct CDR3 sequences, with less than 75% observed a single time. Sequenced material: tumor-adjacent normal liver tissue. Receptors originate from a woman aged 60 to 75 with primary liver carcinoma and hepatitis B virus infection.

Only one count was recorded for this clonotype. A much larger clone is a single base away; this may be a read error. The chain is built from TRBV6-4 and TRBJ2-1; D call uncertain. From germline, CDR1 is MRHNA and CDR2 SNTAGT. This CDR3 spans 13 amino acids. CDR3 protein: CASSDSTANEQLF. In DNA, the CDR3 is TGTGCCAGCAGTGACTCGACTGCCAATGAGCAGCTCTTC.

The chain is built from TRBV4-1 and TRBJ2-7; D might be TRBD1 (7 bases). Germline CDR1 and CDR2: MGHRA and YSYEKL. V lost 3 bases and J 3 bases, leaving 15 bases between the germline ends. This CDR3 contains 15 residues. The CDR3 reads CASSQTTGRHYEQYF. CDR3 nucleotides: TGCGCCAGCAGCCAGACGACAGGGAGGCACTACGAGCAGTACTTC.

On this clonotype itself: This may be a read error: a much more frequent sequence differs by one nucleotide. The CDR3 ends on some other residue instead of the conserved phenylalanine or tryptophan, so this is likely a read error. The CDR3 coding sequence is TGTGCCAGCAGTTATCCTAATGAGCAGTTCCTC. Translation: CASSYPNEQFL. The J gene is TRBJ2-1, the V gene TRBV6-6; D not resolved. Germline CDR1 and CDR2: MNHNY and SVGAGI (reference sequence). Trimming removed 3 bases from V and 7 bases from J, with 4 bases in between. The CDR3 extends over 11 amino acids.

As to this clonotype: Its ends do not fully match the called genes, so a read error is possible. J is TRBJ2-1 and V is TRBV4-1; D gene unclear. This CDR3 has 15 residues. The germline V gene has CDR1 MGHRA and CDR2 YSYEKL. CDR3 coding DNA: TGCGTCAGCAGCTTCTGGGCTAGATCCTACAATGAGCAGTTCTTC. Its translation is CVSSFWARSYNEQFF.

This chain joins TRBV12-3 or TRBV12-4 and TRBJ2-5; D might be TRBD2 (6 bases). The CDR3 is 14 amino acids. The germline V and J ends were trimmed by 5 bases and 5 bases, with 15 bases remaining between them. The CDR3 loop reads CASSPTSWKETQYF. The CDR3 DNA follows: TGTGCCAGCAGTCCTACTAGCTGGAAGGAGACCCAGTACTTC.

The J gene is TRBJ2-7, the V gene TRBV5-4; 12 bases agree with TRBD2. Trimming took 1 base from V and 5 from J; bases not matched to a gene: 13. Germline V gene sequence: CDR1 SGHNT, CDR2 YYREEE (reference sequence). The CDR3 consists of 18 residues. CDR3 loop: CASSLTPSGRGSYNEQYF. The CDR3 coding sequence is TGTGCCAGCAGCTTGACTCCTAGCGGGAGGGGGTCCTACAACGAGCAGTACTTC. The entire variable domain, with the rest obtained from reference TRBV5-4 and TRBJ2-7, is as follows: ETGVTQSPTHLIKTRGQQVTLRCSSQSGHNTVSWYQQALGQGPQFIFQYYREEENGRGNFPPRFSGLQFPNYSSELNVNALELDDSALYLCASSLTPSGRGSYNEQYFGPGTRLTVT.

On this clonotype itself: The conserved final phenylalanine or tryptophan is absent from the CDR3, which likely points to a read error. The V gene is TRBV28, the J gene TRBJ1-5; D may be TRBD1 (6 bases). Germline V lookup: CDR1 MDHEN, CDR2 SYDVKM. The CDR3 contains 14 residues. CDR3 sequence reads: CASKTGGFWQLQHL. CDR3 DNA: TGTGCCAGCAAGACAGGAGGGTTTTGGCAGCTCCAGCATTTA.

This rearrangement joins TRBV11-2 to TRBJ1-1; tentative D call: TRBD1 (5 bases). Looked up from germline, CDR1 is SGHAT and CDR2 is FQNNGV. The CDR3 is 20 amino acids. V lost 5 bases to trimming and J lost 7 bases, with 35 bases between them. The CDR3 DNA is TGTGCCAGCAGCCCAGATCAGCACGGACACCTTGGCTTTTGGGGCTATGAAGCTTTCTTT. Translated: CASSPDQHGHLGFWGYEAFF.

For this clonotype: A junction boundary mismatches the germline segment, possibly from a read error. The rearrangement uses TRBV29-1 and TRBJ1-1; TRBD1 is a possible D gene (5 bases). CDR1 and CDR2 from the germline V gene are SQVTM and ANQGSEA. This CDR3 region has 14 residues. CDR3 in DNA: TGCAGTGTTATGACAGTAACGATGAACACTGGAGCTTTCTTT. It translates to CSVMTVTMNTGAFF.

This clonotype showed up many times. The chain recombines TRBV6-5 with TRBJ2-7, with D perhaps matching TRBD2 (6 bases). The CDR3 runs to 15 residues. Trimming left V 0 bases short and J 4 bases short, with 13 bases between. Germline V lookup: CDR1 MNHEY, CDR2 SVGAGI. The CDR3: CASSYSVLAPYEQYF. For the CDR3, the DNA is TGTGCCAGCAGTTACTCTGTACTAGCCCCTTACGAGCAGTACTTC.

Note on this clonotype: One end of the junction fails to match germline, which may point to a read error. The chain combines TRBV11-2 with TRBJ2-4; D not certain. The CDR3 runs to 16 residues. Germline V lookup: CDR1 SGHAT, CDR2 FQNNGV. The CDR3 sequence: CAGSPRIGLAKNFQYF. The DNA for the CDR3 is TGTGCCGGTAGCCCACGGATAGGATTAGCCAAAAACTTTCAGTACTTC.

This clonotype was counted ten times or more. The chain uses TRBV28 and TRBJ1-1; D unresolved. CDR3 size: 12 residues. In germline, CDR1 is MDHEN, CDR2 SYDVKM. Trimming cost V 6 bases and J 1 base, with 6 bases left between them. The DNA for the CDR3 is TGTGCCAGCAGCCGGGAGAACACTGAAGCTTTCTTT. It codes for CASSRENTEAFF.

This clonotype was seen many times. The rearrangement links TRBV5-6 to TRBJ2-7; 10 nucleotides align to TRBD1. Germline V lookup: CDR1 SGHDT, CDR2 YYEEEE. Trimming removed 0 bases from V and 11 bases from J; junction bases left unmatched: 8. The CDR3 is 14 residues long. CDR3 coding DNA: TGTGCCAGCAGCTTGGTCTCTGGGACAGGGGCTGAGTACTTC. It specifies CASSLVSGTGAEYF.

Regarding this clonotype: An end of the junction differs from the germline gene, which may be a read error. The chain is built from TRBV6-1 and TRBJ2-1; TRBD2 agrees at 10 bases. The CDR3 length is 14 residues. The V gene's germline CDR1 is MNHNS and CDR2 SASEGT. CDR3 coding DNA: TGTGCCGGCAGTGCTAGCGGGGGCTCGGATGAGCAGTTCTTC. This gives the protein CAGSASGGSDEQFF.

A word on this clonotype: A junction end diverges from the germline sequence, so it may reflect a read error. V gene TRBV5-5 combines with J gene TRBJ2-2, with D maybe TRBD2 (5 bases). Germline V gene lookup returns CDR1 SGHKS and CDR2 YYEKEE (reference sequence). The CDR3 is 15 amino acids. This CDR3 reads CASSLFVQCTGELFF. The CDR3 DNA reads as TGTGCCAGCAGCTTGTTTGTGCAGTGTACCGGGGAACTGTTTTTT.

Of note for this clonotype: Given a much more abundant clone one base away, this may be a read error. The chain carries TRBV28 and TRBJ2-7; D remains ambiguous. There are 13 residues in the CDR3. Trimming took 6 bases from V and 6 from J, leaving 15 bases between them. CDR1 and CDR2 from the germline V gene are MDHEN and SYDVKM. CDR3 protein: CASRLNSLGEQYF. Here the CDR3 DNA reads TGTGCCAGCAGATTGAACAGTTTAGGCGAGCAGTACTTC.